This is a list of T cell receptor beta chains from one sample in a study of blood T cell repertoires in COVID-19. Sequencing used immunoSEQ multiplex PCR; TCRdb keeps in-frame clones, though not all of them. The sample contains about 220,000 clones, around 84% of which appear only once. Input material: peripheral blood. These receptors came from a man under 40 with active or convalescent COVID-19. The CDR3 runs from the conserved cysteine through the conserved F or W. A D gene is named only where the DNA matches it firmly. Expanded clones are given a class, and other clones once, few, many or no size at all.

v_gene	d_gene	j_gene	abundance	CDR3aa	CDR3nt
TRBV4-2	TRBD2	TRBJ2-3	-	CASSQVAGGADTQYF	TGTGCCAGCAGCCAAGTGGCGGGGGGGGCAGATACGCAGTATTTT
TRBV24-1	TRBD2	TRBJ2-7	-	CATSDFSGGEQYF	TGTGCCACCAGTGATTTCTCGGGGGGCGAGCAGTACTTC
TRBV3-1/TRBV3-2	-	TRBJ1-2	-	CASSQGSGSNYGYTF	TGTGCCAGCAGCCAAGGGTCAGGTTCTAACTATGGCTACACCTTC
TRBV27	-	TRBJ2-7	-	CASSSNYEQYF	TGTGCCAGCAGTTCTAACTACGAGCAGTACTTC
TRBV5-1	TRBD2	TRBJ2-1	few	CASSLLAGLNEQFF	TGCGCCAGCAGCTTGTTAGCGGGTCTCAATGAGCAGTTCTTC
TRBV28	-	TRBJ2-1	-	CASSWLTGYNEQFF	TGTGCCAGCAGTTGGCTAACAGGTTACAATGAGCAGTTCTTC
TRBV6-1	TRBD1	TRBJ1-2	-	CASSEATGTGMVYGYTF	TGTGCCAGCAGTGAAGCAACGGGGACAGGGATGGTCTATGGCTACACCTTC
TRBV5-1	-	TRBJ2-5	-	CASSGGGGSYQETQYF	TGCGCCAGCAGTGGCGGGGGCGGGTCGTACCAAGAGACCCAGTACTTC
TRBV6-5	-	TRBJ1-4	-	CASTPGGSNEKLFF	TGTGCCAGCACCCCGGGGGGTTCTAATGAAAAACTGTTTTTT
TRBV14	TRBD2	TRBJ2-7	few	CASSQDAGDYYEQYF	TGTGCCAGCAGCCAAGATGCGGGGGATTACTACGAGCAGTACTTC
TRBV7-9	-	TRBJ2-1	-	CASSSGKGHNEQFF	TGTGCCAGCAGTTCGGGGAAGGGCCACAATGAGCAGTTCTTC
TRBV5-5	-	TRBJ1-1	-	CASSQTNTEAFF	TGTGCCAGCAGCCAGACAAACACTGAAGCTTTCTTT
TRBV9	-	TRBJ2-7	-	CASSVGAGPFKASVPYEQYF	TGTGCCAGCAGCGTAGGGGCAGGGCCCTTTAAGGCTAGCGTGCCCTACGAGCAGTACTTC
TRBV5-4	TRBD1	TRBJ1-1	-	CASSSDRLSAFF	TGTGCCAGCAGCTCGGACAGGCTTTCGGCTTTCTTT
TRBV19	-	TRBJ1-4	-	CASIPWGGPGTNEKLFF	TGTGCCAGTATCCCTTGGGGGGGGCCCGGGACTAATGAAAAACTGTTTTTT
TRBV5-8	TRBD2	TRBJ2-3	-	CASSLGGSPTSGGTDTQYF	TGTGCCAGCAGCTTGGGAGGGAGTCCGACTAGCGGGGGGACAGATACGCAGTATTTT
TRBV3-1/TRBV3-2	TRBD1	TRBJ1-2	-	CASSQADRGSHGYTF	TGTGCCAGCAGCCAAGCGGACAGGGGCTCCCATGGCTACACCTTC
TRBV5-4	TRBD2	TRBJ2-5	-	CASNSGGAGETQYF	TGTGCCAGCAACAGCGGGGGGGCGGGAGAGACCCAGTACTTC
TRBV10-3	-	TRBJ2-3	-	CASGRDSGQYF	TGTGCCTCCGGGAGGGACAGTGGGCAGTATTTT
TRBV5-6	TRBD1	TRBJ2-1	-	CASSFDRGPSYNEQFF	TGTGCCAGCAGCTTCGACAGGGGGCCCTCCTACAATGAGCAGTTCTTC
TRBV20-1	-	TRBJ1-3	few	CSARTVGAIYF	TGCAGTGCTAGAACGGTGGGCGCCATATATTTT
TRBV19	TRBD1	TRBJ1-5	-	CASKTDRANQPQHF	TGTGCCAGTAAGACAGACAGGGCAAATCAGCCCCAGCATTTT
TRBV28	-	TRBJ2-5	few	CASSFFLGGGQKETQYF	TGTGCCAGCAGTTTCTTCTTAGGGGGGGGGCAAAAAGAGACCCAGTACTTC
TRBV7-2	TRBD2	TRBJ2-1	once	CASSLVGRPSGYNEQFF	TGTGCCAGCAGCTTAGTCGGTCGGCCTAGCGGCTACAATGAGCAGTTCTTC
TRBV7-3	TRBD2	TRBJ2-1	-	CASSLASGSLQFF	TGTGCCAGCAGCTTGGCTAGCGGGAGCCTTCAGTTCTTC
TRBV5-1	TRBD2	TRBJ2-2	-	CASSGAAGGPGGELFF	TGCGCCAGCAGCGGTGCTGCGGGAGGGCCCGGAGGGGAGCTGTTTTTT
TRBV19	TRBD2	TRBJ2-5	once	CASSITLAGGLQETQYF	TGTGCCAGTAGTATTACGCTAGCGGGGGGCCTACAAGAGACCCAGTACTTC
TRBV6-5	TRBD2	TRBJ2-2	-	CASLAGPDTGELFF	TGTGCCAGCCTAGCGGGGCCGGACACCGGGGAGCTGTTTTTT
TRBV6-2/TRBV6-3	-	TRBJ2-7	-	CASSYELYYEQYF	TGTGCCAGCAGTTACGAACTATACTACGAGCAGTACTTC
TRBV5-8	-	TRBJ1-5	once	CASSTGSTAYSNQPQHF	TGTGCCAGCAGCACCGGAAGCACAGCATATAGCAATCAGCCCCAGCATTTT
TRBV5-1	TRBD2	TRBJ2-7	-	CASSWPSGGAVKYEQYF	TGCGCCAGCAGCTGGCCTAGCGGGGGGGCCGTGAAATACGAGCAGTACTTC
TRBV6-5	-	TRBJ1-2	-	CASSYWGKTNYGYTF	TGTGCCAGCAGTTACTGGGGCAAAACAAACTATGGCTACACCTTC
TRBV6-5	-	TRBJ2-1	-	CASNEGWGDNEQFF	TGTGCCAGCAACGAGGGATGGGGGGACAATGAGCAGTTCTTC
TRBV24-1	-	TRBJ1-3	once	CATSDSGGSNTIYF	TGTGCCACCAGTGATTCGGGGGGGTCGAACACCATATATTTT
TRBV11-2	-	TRBJ1-1	once	CASSLDTHMAAFF	TGTGCCAGCAGCTTAGACACGCACATGGCAGCTTTCTTT
TRBV7-2	TRBD2	TRBJ2-2	-	CASSPGLAITGELFF	TGTGCCAGCAGCCCGGGACTAGCGATCACCGGGGAGCTGTTTTTT
TRBV27	TRBD1	TRBJ1-1	-	CASSSRQGAVEAFF	TGTGCCAGCAGTTCGAGACAGGGGGCGGTTGAAGCTTTCTTT
TRBV5-1	TRBD1	TRBJ1-2	-	CASSTTGVLGGYTF	TGCGCCAGCAGTACCACAGGGGTTTTAGGGGGCTACACCTTC
TRBV4-1	TRBD1	TRBJ2-5	-	CASSHPGQQETQYF	TGCGCCAGCAGCCATCCGGGACAGCAAGAGACCCAGTACTTC
TRBV27	TRBD2	TRBJ2-7	-	CASSISGRYSYEQYF	TGTGCCAGCAGTATTAGCGGGAGATACTCCTACGAGCAGTACTTC
TRBV19	-	TRBJ2-5	-	CASSMRTSQETQYF	TGTGCCAGTAGTATGCGAACTTCACAAGAGACCCAGTACTTC